This record covers a single TCR beta chain. Clones were sequenced by immunoSEQ multiplex PCR, and TCRdb holds only the in-frame ones, with some missing. In the table there are about 60,000 clones, less than 95% of which are singletons. The sample comes from a study of T cell changes during pregnancy in multiple sclerosis. Trimming pared 0 bases from V and 3 bases from J, leaving 14 bases between. This CDR3 region has 16 residues. From germline, CDR1 is SGHRS and CDR2 YFSETQ. This TCR came from a female donor in good health, enrolled as a control in a pregnancy study. The V gene is TRBV5-1, the J gene TRBJ2-3, with TRBD2 as a possible D gene (7 bases). The sample in question was peripheral blood, obtained in the third trimester of pregnancy. This CDR3 is CASSLVLGGGTDTQYF. The CDR3, as DNA: TGCGCCAGCAGCTTGGTACTAGGGGGAGGGACAGATACGCAGTATTTT.